Each of the 18 T cell receptor beta chains below was sequenced from the same sample in a study of early T cells in non-severe SARS-CoV-2 infection. TCRdb re-called the 5' RACE reads through MiXCR, storing one row per CDR3 protein. The data show roughly 12,000 distinct CDR3 sequences, 4.8% seen once. The sample was whole blood. These receptors were obtained from an adult who was a healthcare worker with PCR-confirmed SARS-CoV-2 infection or an uninfected control (not recorded which).

This clonotype was seen ten or more times. This rearrangement joins TRBV2 to TRBJ2-3; D gene ambiguous. V shed 7 bases and J shed 5 bases, with 7 bases lying between them. The CDR3 sequence is 11 residues long. Germline V gene sequence: CDR1 SNHLY, CDR2 FYNNEI. The CDR3 nucleotides read TGTGCCAGCAATAGGTTAGATACGCAGTATTTT. It specifies CASNRLDTQYF.

This clonotype appeared many times. The V gene is TRBV4-3, the J gene TRBJ2-4; D possibly corresponds to TRBD2 (6 bases). Germline V lookup: CDR1 LGHNA, CDR2 YSLEER. The ends were cut back, 3 bases at V and 1 base at J, with 13 bases in the middle. The CDR3 sequence is 16 residues long. The CDR3 reads CASSQEEGGAKNIQYF. CDR3 coding DNA: TGCGCCAGCAGCCAGGAGGAAGGAGGGGCCAAAAACATTCAGTACTTC.

The rearrangement uses TRBV12-3 or TRBV12-4 and TRBJ2-4; TRBD2 matches 10 bases. After removal of 5 bases from V and 8 bases from J, the junction contained 6 bases not matched to a gene. The CDR3 runs 14 residues. The CDR3 here is CASSLRTSGHIQYF. CDR3 bases: TGTGCCAGCAGTCTCAGGACTAGCGGACACATTCAGTACTTC.

This clonotype was detected many times. The CDR3 sequence is CASTPRQGKSGNQPQHF. Here the CDR3 DNA reads TGTGCCAGTACCCCCCGGCAGGGAAAAAGCGGCAATCAGCCCCAGCATTTT. V usage is TRBV19 and J usage is TRBJ1-5, with D tentatively TRBD1 (5 bases). With 7 bases removed from V and 2 bases from J, the gap between germline ends came to 21 bases. Germline CDR1 reads LNHDA; CDR2 reads SQIVND (reference sequence). The CDR3 is 17 residues long.

This clonotype was recorded many times. At one end, the junction sequence differs from germline, possibly due to a read error. The rearrangement uses TRBV5-4 and TRBJ2-1; maybe TRBD2 (5 bases). Germline V gives CDR1 SGHNT, CDR2 YYREEE (reference sequence). This CDR3 contains 15 residues. CDR3 DNA: TGTGCCAGCAGCTTGGCCGAGGAACAGCGGACGCCCCCGAGCTTC. This encodes CASSLAEEQRTPPSF.

Many counts were recorded for this clonotype. This chain links TRBV7-6 with TRBJ1-1; unclear D gene. V was trimmed by 1 base and J by 1 base, leaving 7 bases between them. In germline, CDR1 is SGHVS, CDR2 FNYEAQ. This CDR3 spans 14 amino acids. The CDR3 region is CASSLGRPNTEAFF. The CDR3 DNA reads TGTGCCAGCAGCTTAGGAAGACCGAACACTGAAGCTTTCTTT. Variable domain in full (rest from reference TRBV7-6 and TRBJ1-1): GAGVSQSPRYKVTKRGQDVALRCDPISGHVSLYWYRQALGQGPEFLTYFNYEAQQDKSGLPNDRFSAERPEGSISTLTIQRTEQRDSAMYRCASSLGRPNTEAFFGQGTRLTVV.

This clonotype came up many times. The rearrangement joins TRBV7-9 to TRBJ1-1; D uncertain. CDR3 size: 14 residues. Germline CDR1 SEHNR, CDR2 FQNEAQ (reference sequence). V was shortened by 1 base and J by 1 base, with 7 bases between the two germline ends. This CDR3 is CASSLDGENTEAFF. DNA of the CDR3: TGTGCCAGCAGCTTAGATGGGGAGAACACTGAAGCTTTCTTT.

This clonotype was recorded many times. The chain joins TRBV4-2 to TRBJ2-6, with 13 bases that match TRBD2. V shed 0 bases and J 1 base; nucleotides not matched to a gene: 0. CDR3 length: 18 amino acids. Germline-derived CDR1 and CDR2 are LGHNA and YNFKEQ. CDR3 in amino acids: CASSQEGLAGSGANVLTF. In DNA, the CDR3 is TGTGCCAGCAGCCAAGAGGGACTAGCGGGGTCTGGGGCCAACGTCCTGACTTTC.

In its sample, this clonotype was seen many times. The chain carries TRBV11-3 and TRBJ2-1; tentative D call: TRBD2 (5 bases). The V and J ends lost 4 bases and 0 bases respectively, with 7 bases between them. CDR3 length equals 14 residues. Germline V gives CDR1 SGHNT, CDR2 YENEEA. CDR3 bases: TGTGCCAGCAGCTCTCGGGACTCCTACAATGAGCAGTTCTTC. This sequence encodes CASSSRDSYNEQFF.

This clonotype rates as medium-sized. The chain recombines TRBV6-4 with TRBJ2-3, with D maybe TRBD2 (6 bases). This CDR3 is 15 amino acids long. CDR1 MRHNA and CDR2 SNTAGT come from the germline V gene. Trimming pared 3 bases from V and 0 bases from J, leaving 10 bases between. Written as DNA, the CDR3 is TGTGCCAGCAGTGAAAGTCGGGGGAGCACAGATACGCAGTATTTT. This gives the protein CASSESRGSTDTQYF.

Worth noting for this clonotype: This may be a read error: a much more frequent sequence differs by one nucleotide. The chain joins TRBV7-2 to TRBJ1-1; D is ambiguous. The CDR3 totals 13 residues. Germline CDR1 and CDR2: SGHTA and FQGNSA. The CDR3 here is CASSRVSNSEAFF. The CDR3 nucleotides read TGTGCCAGCAGCCGGGTATCGAACTCTGAAGCTTTCTTT. The full variable domain, completed using reference TRBV7-2 and TRBJ1-1, is GAGVSQSPSNKVTEKGKDVELRCDPISGHTALYWYRQSLGQGLEFLIYFQGNSAPDKSGLPSDRFSAERTGGSVSTLTIQRTQQEDSAVYLCASSRVSNSEAFFGQGTRLTVV.

This clonotype was seen repeatedly, ten times or more. The J gene is TRBJ2-7, the V gene TRBV7-8, with 10 positions matching TRBD1. J lost 5 bases, V lost 5 bases, and 6 bases had no gene match. The germline gives CDR1 SGHVS, CDR2 FQNEAQ. The CDR3 spans 14 residues. Here the CDR3 reads CASSPRDRGHEQYF. CDR3 DNA: TGTGCCAGCAGCCCCCGGGACAGGGGCCACGAGCAGTACTTC.

This clonotype was seen many times. The chain is built from TRBV27 and TRBJ2-7, with 7 positions matching TRBD1. Germline-derived CDR1 and CDR2 are MNHEY and SMNVEV (reference sequence). V was clipped by 6 bases and J by 5 bases; unmatched bases: 10. This CDR3 has 14 residues. The CDR3 loop is CASSPEGQKDEQYF. For the CDR3, the DNA is TGTGCCAGCAGCCCCGAGGGACAGAAGGACGAGCAGTACTTC.

This clonotype has ten or more counts. The chain carries TRBV18 and TRBJ2-3; D is uncertain. The CDR3 spans 15 residues. V gave up 3 bases and J gave up 0 bases, with 10 bases separating them. In germline, CDR1 is KGHSH, CDR2 LQKENI. The CDR3 region is CASSPEASSTDTQYF. Written as DNA, the CDR3 is TGTGCCAGCTCACCCGAGGCGTCTAGCACAGATACGCAGTATTTT. Together with reference TRBV18 and TRBJ2-3, the CDR3 gives the full variable domain: NAGVMQNPRHLVRRRGQEARLRCSPMKGHSHVYWYRQLPEEGLKFMVYLQKENIIDESGMPKERFSAEFPKEGPSILRIQQVVRGDSAAYFCASSPEASSTDTQYFGPGTRLTVL.

This clonotype was seen ten or more times. The CDR3 DNA is TGTGCCAGCAGTTTACAAGATACGCAGTATTTT. It is translated as CASSLQDTQYF. This chain connects TRBV12-3 or TRBV12-4 to TRBJ2-3, with D unresolved. The CDR3 totals 11 residues. The V end lost 2 bases, the J end lost 5 bases, and 2 bases lay between the germline ends.

This clonotype was recorded at least ten times. The V gene is TRBV9, the J gene TRBJ2-5, with D possibly being TRBD2 (5 bases). CDR1 is SGDLS, CDR2 YYNGEE, per germline. The CDR3 has 14 amino acids. The germline V and J ends were trimmed by 1 base and 4 bases, with 11 bases remaining between them. In nucleotides, the CDR3 is TGTGCCAGCAGCGTAACGGCAGGAGGAGAGACCCAGTACTTC. It specifies CASSVTAGGETQYF. The full variable domain, rest sourced from reference TRBV9 and TRBJ2-5, is DSGVTQTPKHLITATGQRVTLRCSPRSGDLSVYWYQQSLDQGLQFLIQYYNGEERAKGNILERFSAQQFPDLHSELNLSSLELGDSALYFCASSVTAGGETQYFGPGTRLLVL.

This clonotype was observed many times. This chain uses TRBV7-2 with TRBJ2-3, with D hard to call. This CDR3 spans 12 amino acids. Between the trimmed V and J ends, which lost 3 bases and 6 bases, there was a span of 7 bases. CDR1 and CDR2 (germline): SGHTA, FQGNSA. The CDR3 nucleotides are TGTGCCAGCAGCTTCTTTGGGGATACGCAGTATTTT. Its translation: CASSFFGDTQYF.

This clonotype was observed at least ten times. The genes are TRBV6-1 and TRBJ1-5, with a possible D match to TRBD1 (6 bases). CDR3 size: 15 residues. CDR1 and CDR2 from the germline V gene are MNHNS and SASEGT. V gave up 4 bases and J gave up 0 bases, with 10 bases separating them. The CDR3 is CASSVSGDSNQPQHF. The DNA of the CDR3 is TGTGCCAGCAGTGTCTCAGGGGATAGCAATCAGCCCCAGCATTTT.